This T cell receptor (beta chain) derives from a study of cytomegalovirus exposure and HLA in healthy donors. General study points: Altogether, about 160 TCR beta chains were recorded as cytomegalovirus-associated. Reports showed the classifier diagnosing cytomegalovirus status with high specificity and sensitivity. Through in vitro validation, a few CMV-associated chains were shown to be specific for CMV antigens. Subsequent analysis showed first-cohort TCR clusters tending to co-occur in more than 95 validation repertoires.

TCRdb's copy holds only in-frame clones and misses some; the assay was immunoSEQ multiplex PCR. There are 100,000 to 150,000 clones in the sample; approximately 94% occur only once, and about 1.8% lies in the top ten. Germline CDR1 and CDR2: SEHNR and FQNEAQ (reference sequence). The CDR3 consists of 16 residues. Trimming pared 2 bases from V and 2 bases from J, leaving 14 bases between. For this clone: Its antigen is still unknown.

This clonotype was obtained from a man younger than 35 in good health and CMV-seronegative. The chain has TRBV7-9 and TRBJ2-3; D gene uncertain. The sample taken for sequencing was PBMCs. The CDR3 sequence: CASSLIESKVTDTQYF. CDR3 DNA: TGTGCCAGCAGCTTAATAGAGAGCAAAGTCACAGATACGCAGTATTTT.